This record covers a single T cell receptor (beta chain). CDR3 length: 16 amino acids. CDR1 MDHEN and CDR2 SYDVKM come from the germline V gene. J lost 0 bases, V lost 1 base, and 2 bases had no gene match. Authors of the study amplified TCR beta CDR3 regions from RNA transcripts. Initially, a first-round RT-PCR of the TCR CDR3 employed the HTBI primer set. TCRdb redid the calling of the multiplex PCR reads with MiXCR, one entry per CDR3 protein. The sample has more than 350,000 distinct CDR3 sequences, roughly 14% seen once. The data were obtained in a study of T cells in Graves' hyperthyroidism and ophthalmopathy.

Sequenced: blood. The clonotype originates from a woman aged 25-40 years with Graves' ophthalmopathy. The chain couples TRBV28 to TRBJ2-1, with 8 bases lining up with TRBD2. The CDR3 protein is CASSLSGGFSYNEQFF. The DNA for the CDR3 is TGTGCCAGCAGTTTATCGGGGGGGTTCTCCTACAATGAGCAGTTCTTC.